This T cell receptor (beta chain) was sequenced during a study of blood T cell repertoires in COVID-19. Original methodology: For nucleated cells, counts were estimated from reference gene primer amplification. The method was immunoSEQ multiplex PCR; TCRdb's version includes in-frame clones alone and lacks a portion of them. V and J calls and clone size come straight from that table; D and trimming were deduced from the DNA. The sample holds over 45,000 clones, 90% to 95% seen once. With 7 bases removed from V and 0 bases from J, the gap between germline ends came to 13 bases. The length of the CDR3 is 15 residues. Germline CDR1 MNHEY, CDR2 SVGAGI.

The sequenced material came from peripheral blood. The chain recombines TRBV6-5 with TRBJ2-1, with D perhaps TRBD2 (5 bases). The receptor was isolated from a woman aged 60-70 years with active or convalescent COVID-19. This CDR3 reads CASKTRWGSYNEQFF. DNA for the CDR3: TGTGCCAGCAAAACTAGGTGGGGCTCCTACAATGAGCAGTTCTTC.